These 27 T cell receptor beta chains originate from one sample sequenced in a study of shared clonotypes between healthy human individuals. Sequenced by immunoSEQ multiplex PCR; TCRdb stores in-frame clones only, minus some. The profile shows about 490,000 clones, approximately 80% of them singletons. The sequenced sample consisted of PBMCs. The receptors were gathered from a woman aged 35 to 49 in good health. Some clones in this sample may be carry-over from other donors' samples.

The rearrangement links TRBV28 to TRBJ2-5; D ambiguous. The germline V and J ends were trimmed by 5 bases and 0 bases, with 10 bases remaining between them. CDR1 is MDHEN and CDR2 is SYDVKM in the germline V gene. This CDR3 comprises 14 residues. The CDR3 loop is CASSPTFDQETQYF. In nucleotides, the CDR3 is TGTGCCAGCAGTCCCACGTTCGACCAAGAGACCCAGTACTTC.

V gene TRBV28 combines with J gene TRBJ2-7; D is ambiguous. V lost 10 bases to trimming and J lost 1 base, with 14 bases between them. The CDR3 length is 13 residues. Germline lookup yields CDR1 MDHEN and CDR2 SYDVKM. CDR3 nucleotide sequence: TGTGCCAACCCCCACTACGGATCCTACGAGCAGTACTTC. Translated, it gives CANPHYGSYEQYF. The whole variable domain, filled in from reference TRBV28 and TRBJ2-7, reads DVKVTQSSRYLVKRTGEKVFLECVQDMDHENMFWYRQDPGLGLRLIYFSYDVKMKEKGDIPEGYSVSREKKERFSLILESASTNQTSMYLCANPHYGSYEQYFGPGTRLTVT.

Worth noting for this clone: A much larger clone sits a single nucleotide away, making a read error possible. The chain combines TRBV7-2 with TRBJ2-2, with 9 nucleotides matching TRBD1. Germline V gene sequence: CDR1 SGHTA, CDR2 FQGNSA. The CDR3 loop spans 15 amino acids. The V and J ends lost 6 bases and 0 bases, in that order; junction bases with no gene match: 2. The CDR3 DNA follows: TGTGCCAGCAGGAGGGACAGGGCGAACACCGGGGAGCTGTTTTTT. It yields the protein CASRRDRANTGELFF.

This clone showed up many times. This CDR3 is CASRSQGGAFF. The CDR3, as DNA: TGTGCCAGCAGGTCCCAGGGTGGAGCTTTCTTT. The chain recombines TRBV27 with TRBJ1-1, with TRBD1 as a possible D gene (5 bases). Germline V gene sequence: CDR1 MNHEY, CDR2 SMNVEV (reference sequence). The ends were cut back, 6 bases at V and 10 bases at J, with 12 bases in the middle. The CDR3 is 11 residues long.

Concerning this clone itself: A far larger clone is only one base removed, so a read error is likely. The chain joins TRBV5-1 to TRBJ1-2; D might be TRBD1 (5 bases). This CDR3 comprises 15 residues. CDR1 SGHRS and CDR2 YFSETQ come from the germline V gene. The CDR3 is CASSFNRSANYGYIF. In DNA form, the CDR3 reads TGCGCCAGCAGCTTTAACAGGTCTGCTAACTATGGCTACATCTTC.

This clone appeared a single time. The sample contains more than one DNA sequence encoding this CDR3. This chain uses TRBV5-4 with TRBJ2-7; no clear D gene. CDR3 size: 14 residues. V was clipped by 0 bases and J by 2 bases, with 9 bases between them. Germline CDR1 SGHNT, CDR2 YYREEE (reference sequence). In nucleotides, the CDR3 is TGTGCCAGCAGCTTGGGGCCGGCGGCCTACGAGCAGTACTTC. This sequence encodes CASSLGPAAYEQYF.

The chain uses TRBV5-3 and TRBJ1-5, with 9 bases identical to TRBD1. TRBV5-3 carries the ORF label, with uncertain function. The CDR3 has 17 amino acids. After removal of 0 bases from V and 1 base from J, the junction contained 5 bases not matched to a gene. As DNA, the CDR3 is TGTGCCAGAAGCTTGGGAGGGACAGGGTGGAGCAATCAGCCCCAGCATTTT. This sequence encodes CARSLGGTGWSNQPQHF.

The rearrangement uses TRBV28 and TRBJ1-1; 7 nucleotides align to TRBD1. The junction had 3 bases not matched to a gene; V was cut back by 4 bases and J by 7 bases. Germline V gene data show CDR1 as MDHEN and CDR2 as SYDVKM. The CDR3 sequence is 12 residues long. The CDR3 loop reads CASSSGTDEAFF. Written as DNA, the CDR3 is TGTGCCAGCAGTTCCGGGACAGATGAAGCTTTCTTT.

The rearrangement links TRBV28 to TRBJ2-1; 7 bases fit TRBD2. J was trimmed by 6 bases and V by 4 bases; bases with no gene match: 12. This CDR3 region has 16 residues. The germline V gene has CDR1 MDHEN and CDR2 SYDVKM. In DNA, the CDR3 is TGTGCCAGCAGTTATGGCGGGAGTGGGGCGGGCAATGAGCAGTTCTTC. It codes for CASSYGGSGAGNEQFF.

The CDR3 bases are TGCGCCAGCAGCTTGTCTTCTCGTTTGGGGAACTATGGCTACACCTTC. Its translation is CASSLSSRLGNYGYTF. The chain is built from TRBV5-1 and TRBJ1-2; no reliable D call. Germline-derived CDR1 and CDR2 are SGHRS and YFSETQ. Deletions cut 1 base from V and 2 bases from J, with 15 bases between. The CDR3 has 16 amino acids.

The CDR3 region has the DNA TGCAGCGTTGCAGTGGGGGGGAACACCGGGGAGCTGTTTTTT. It translates to CSVAVGGNTGELFF. V gene TRBV29-1 combines with J gene TRBJ2-2; maybe TRBD2 (6 bases). V lost 4 bases to trimming and J lost 1 base, with 10 bases between them. The CDR3 extends over 14 amino acids. The germline CDR1 and CDR2 sequences are SQVTM and ANQGSEA.

The gene calls are TRBV5-1 and TRBJ2-7; 7 bases are shared with TRBD2. The ends lost 4 bases at V and 6 bases at J; junction bases unmatched: 7. Germline values: CDR1 SGHRS, CDR2 YFSETQ. The CDR3 sequence is 13 residues long. The CDR3 nucleotides are TGCGCCAGCAGCCTCAGCGGGACGGGCGAGCAGTACTTC. Its translation: CASSLSGTGEQYF.

The chain joins TRBV28 to TRBJ2-2; D is undetermined. Germline assignment: CDR1 MDHEN and CDR2 SYDVKM. This CDR3 region has 12 residues. Trimming took 5 bases from V and 6 from J, leaving 7 bases between them. CDR3 coding DNA: TGTGCCAGCAGTAACCAAGCCGGGGAGCTGTTTTTT. The encoded protein is CASSNQAGELFF.

V and J are TRBV19 and TRBJ2-7; tentatively, D is TRBD2 (7 bases). The CDR3 runs 14 residues. V was cut by 8 bases and J by 5 bases, with 19 bases left in between. CDR1 is LNHDA and CDR2 is SQIVND in the germline V gene (reference sequence). The CDR3 loop is CASGTGRGGNEQYF. Written as DNA, the CDR3 is TGTGCCAGTGGAACGGGAAGGGGGGGGAACGAGCAGTACTTC.

The V and J genes are TRBV4-2 and TRBJ2-1, with 11 bases lining up with TRBD2. Unmatched junction bases numbered 5, after V lost 0 bases and J lost 7 bases. Germline CDR1 and CDR2: LGHNA and YNFKEQ. This CDR3 spans 16 amino acids. CDR3 coding DNA: TGTGCCAGCAGCCAAGATTTGGCTAGCGGGGGGAATGAGCAGTTCTTC. Translation: CASSQDLASGGNEQFF.

The CDR3 here is CASSLAFGTGFETQYF. DNA of the CDR3: TGTGCCAGCAGCTTAGCGTTTGGGACAGGGTTCGAGACCCAGTACTTC. This rearrangement joins TRBV7-2 to TRBJ2-5; 9 nucleotides line up with TRBD1. Germline V lookup: CDR1 SGHTA, CDR2 FQGNSA. The length of the CDR3 is 16 residues. Losses at the gene ends were 0 bases for V and 5 bases for J; bases not matched to a gene: 7.

Many counts were recorded for this clone. The V call is TRBV2, the J call TRBJ2-7; D is unclear. The CDR3 loop spans 12 amino acids. CDR1 is SNHLY and CDR2 is FYNNEI in the germline V gene. Trimming left V 10 bases short and J 1 base short, with 11 bases between. The CDR3 nucleotides are TGTGCCACCCAGGCACCTTCCTACGAGCAGTACTTC. As protein: CATQAPSYEQYF.

The gene calls are TRBV6-5 and TRBJ1-2, with D maybe TRBD1 (6 bases). V was clipped by 6 bases and J by 6 bases, with 11 bases between them. CDR3 length equals 12 residues. Per the germline V gene, CDR1 is MNHEY and CDR2 is SVGAGI. The CDR3 is CASRNYRDGYTF. DNA for the CDR3: TGTGCCAGCAGGAATTACAGGGATGGCTACACCTTC.

This clone was detected only a few times. The chain links TRBV6-5 to TRBJ1-5; a possible D gene is TRBD1 (6 bases). Germline V gives CDR1 MNHEY, CDR2 SVGAGI. V lost 6 bases and J 3 bases, leaving 12 bases between the germline ends. This CDR3 has 14 residues. CDR3 sequence: CASSSGQYNQPQHF. The CDR3 nucleotides read TGTGCCAGCAGCTCCGGACAGTACAATCAGCCCCAGCATTTT.

The chain links TRBV4-2 to TRBJ2-7, with TRBD2 identical over 9 bases. V shed 0 bases and J 2 bases; nucleotides not matched to a gene: 8. Germline V gene sequence: CDR1 LGHNA, CDR2 YNFKEQ. This CDR3 contains 17 residues. As DNA, the CDR3 is TGTGCCAGCAGCCAAGATAGGGTTGCGGGAGGGCCCTACGAGCAGTACTTC. Translated, it gives CASSQDRVAGGPYEQYF.

This chain uses TRBV9 with TRBJ1-1; D uncertain. V was pared by 1 base and J by 5 bases, with 15 bases between. The germline V gene has CDR1 SGDLS and CDR2 YYNGEE. The CDR3 extends over 15 amino acids. The CDR3 sequence is CASSVLSSFQTEAFF. The CDR3 nucleotides are TGTGCCAGCAGCGTATTGTCATCCTTCCAGACTGAAGCTTTCTTT.

Regarding this clone: The likely explanation is a read error, given a far larger clone one base away. The chain uses TRBV2 and TRBJ2-1; D possibly corresponds to TRBD1 (6 bases). CDR1 SNHLY and CDR2 FYNNEI come from the germline V gene. V shed 8 bases and J shed 6 bases, with 14 bases lying between them. The CDR3 sequence is 13 residues long. The CDR3 protein is CASEGTHSNEQFF. The CDR3 region has the DNA TGTGCCAGCGAGGGGACACATAGCAATGAGCAGTTCTTC. The variable domain in full, with the rest retrieved from reference TRBV2 and TRBJ2-1, is EPEVTQTPSHQVTQMGQEVILRCVPISNHLYFYWYRQILGQKVEFLVSFYNNEISEKSEIFDDQFSVERPDGSNFTLKIRSTKLEDSAMYFCASEGTHSNEQFFGPGTRLTVL.

The CDR3, as DNA: TGTGCCAGCAGCTCCCGGACAGGCTCTGGAAACACCATATATTTT. Protein product: CASSSRTGSGNTIYF. The rearrangement uses TRBV7-6 and TRBJ1-3; 7 bases fit TRBD1. CDR3 size: 15 residues. V was pared by 4 bases and J by 0 bases, with 3 bases of the junction left unmatched. Looked up from germline, CDR1 is SGHVS and CDR2 is FNYEAQ.

This clone was recorded once. DNA for the CDR3: TGCAGCGTGGCAGCGGGGGGCACAGATACGCAGTATTTT. Translation gives CSVAAGGTDTQYF. V usage is TRBV29-1 and J usage is TRBJ2-3; the match to TRBD2 covers 8 bases. This CDR3 comprises 13 residues. Germline CDR1 is SQVTM and CDR2 is ANQGSEA. V was pared by 6 bases and J by 1 base, with 3 bases of the junction left unmatched.

The chain uses TRBV6-4 and TRBJ2-7; weak D call: TRBD2 (5 bases). CDR1 and CDR2 (germline): MRHNA, SNTAGT. Trimming stripped 6 bases from V and 5 bases from J, with 14 bases between. The CDR3 runs to 13 residues. CDR3 residues: CASSYEWGDEQYF. CDR3 sequence (DNA): TGTGCCAGCAGCTATGAATGGGGAGACGAGCAGTACTTC.

The chain joins TRBV7-9 to TRBJ2-7; 9 nucleotides line up with TRBD2. The CDR3 sequence is 16 residues long. With 5 bases clipped from V and 7 bases from J, the junction kept 15 bases outside the gene matches. In germline, CDR1 is SEHNR, CDR2 FQNEAQ (reference sequence). Written as DNA, the CDR3 is TGTGCCAGCAGCCCGCCCAGGGCGGGAGGGCACACAGAGCAGTACTTC. As protein: CASSPPRAGGHTEQYF.

The genes are TRBV30 and TRBJ2-7, with TRBD2 identical over 11 bases. CDR3 length equals 14 residues. Germline V gene lookup returns CDR1 GTSNPN and CDR2 SVGIG (reference sequence). V lost 0 bases to trimming and J lost 6 bases; unmatched junction nucleotides: 4. CDR3 residues: CAWSVGTSGGEQYF. The CDR3 bases are TGTGCCTGGAGTGTCGGGACTAGCGGAGGCGAGCAGTACTTC.